Each of the 5 T cell receptor beta chains below was sequenced from the same sample in a study of blood T cell repertoires in COVID-19. TCRdb keeps only in-frame clones here, not all; method: immunoSEQ multiplex PCR. The table includes roughly 78,000 clones, approximately 85% detected once. The source material was peripheral blood. Receptors were obtained from a man aged 45-65 years with acute or convalescent COVID-19.

The chain carries TRBV5-1 and TRBJ1-2; D may be TRBD1 (6 bases). The length of the CDR3 is 15 residues. The germline gives CDR1 SGHRS, CDR2 YFSETQ. V was cut by 7 bases and J by 4 bases, with 20 bases left in between. The CDR3 protein is CASAPGGTGTYGYTF. The DNA for the CDR3 is TGCGCCAGCGCCCCTGGTGGTACAGGGACCTATGGCTACACCTTC.

This chain uses TRBV6-6 with TRBJ2-3, with 8 bases fitting TRBD2. Germline values: CDR1 MNHNY, CDR2 SVGAGI (reference sequence). The ends lost 7 bases at V and 6 bases at J; junction bases unmatched: 6. CDR3 size: 13 residues. The CDR3 reads CASTRGGYDTQYF. CDR3 in DNA: TGTGCCAGCACTCGCGGGGGGTATGATACGCAGTATTTT.

This sequence joins TRBV3-1 (or the pseudogene TRBV3-2) and TRBJ2-7; 8 bases map to TRBD1. The CDR3 consists of 14 residues. V gave up 4 bases and J gave up 4 bases; unmatched junction bases: 6. Germline-derived CDR1 and CDR2 are LGHDT and YNNKEL (reference sequence). CDR3 sequence reads: CASSPRQGKYEQYF. CDR3 DNA: TGTGCCAGCAGCCCTCGACAGGGGAAATACGAGCAGTACTTC.

This clone was counted once. This chain links TRBV14 with TRBJ1-3; 8 bases match TRBD1. The CDR3 spans 15 residues. CDR1 is SGHDN, CDR2 FVKESK, per germline. V trimming: 0 bases; J trimming: 2 bases; junction bases outside the gene matches: 0. The CDR3 sequence is CASSQEQGAGNTIYF. The CDR3 region has the DNA TGTGCCAGCAGCCAAGAACAGGGGGCTGGAAACACCATATATTTT.

The chain carries TRBV7-3 and TRBJ2-5, with 11 bases aligning to TRBD2. This CDR3 is 14 amino acids long. The germline V gene has CDR1 SGHTA and CDR2 FQGTGA. The V and J ends lost 5 bases and 2 bases, in that order; junction bases with no gene match: 1. The CDR3 sequence is CASSRTSGQETQYF. CDR3 coding DNA: TGTGCCAGCAGCCGGACTAGCGGGCAAGAGACCCAGTACTTC.